This passage covers 11 T cell receptor beta chains from one sample sequenced in a study of cytomegalovirus exposure and HLA in healthy donors. The PCR made use of 60 Vbeta and 13 Jbeta primers. Clones were read by immunoSEQ multiplex PCR, and TCRdb kept only the in-frame ones, dropping some. The repertoire includes fewer than 200,000 clones, more than 70% of them detected once, and under 5% sits in the top ten. The sample was PBMCs. The receptors derive from a woman between 50 and 59 years old in good health and CMV-seropositive.

This chain joins TRBV5-1 and TRBJ1-3, with D unclear. Germline lookup yields CDR1 SGHRS and CDR2 YFSETQ. Trimming stripped 3 bases from V and 1 base from J, with 11 bases between. This CDR3 comprises 15 residues. DNA for the CDR3: TGCGCCAGCAGCTCCACCGGGATTTCTGGAAACACCATATATTTT. It yields the protein CASSSTGISGNTIYF. The variable domain in full, completed from reference TRBV5-1 and TRBJ1-3, reads KAGVTQTPRYLIKTRGQQVTLSCSPISGHRSVSWYQQTPGQGLQFLFEYFSETQRNKGNFPGRFSGRQFSNSRSEMNVSTLELGDSALYLCASSSTGISGNTIYFGEGSWLTVV.

The J gene is TRBJ1-2, the V gene TRBV7-9, with D possibly TRBD1 on 5 matching bases. CDR3 length: 13 residues. The V gene's germline CDR1 is SEHNR and CDR2 FQNEAQ (reference sequence). V was pared by 5 bases and J by 4 bases, with 11 bases between. The CDR3 loop reads CASSPTGFYGYTF. In nucleotides, the CDR3 is TGTGCCAGCAGCCCCACAGGTTTCTATGGCTACACCTTC.

V is TRBV5-4 and J is TRBJ2-2; 9 bases are a match to TRBD2. Germline trimming cut 2 bases from V and 6 bases from J; bases unmatched to any gene: 11. From germline, CDR1 is SGHNT and CDR2 YYREEE (reference sequence). The CDR3 has 17 residues. For the CDR3, the DNA is TGTGCCAGCAGCTTCCGGGCTTTAGCGGGAGTGGCCGGGGAGCTGTTTTTT. Translated: CASSFRALAGVAGELFF. Full variable domain (outside the CDR3, taken from reference TRBV5-4 and TRBJ2-2): ETGVTQSPTHLIKTRGQQVTLRCSSQSGHNTVSWYQQALGQGPQFIFQYYREEENGRGNFPPRFSGLQFPNYSSELNVNALELDDSALYLCASSFRALAGVAGELFFGEGSRLTVL.

V is TRBV6-5 and J is TRBJ1-2; D is ambiguous. The CDR3 runs 11 residues. The ends were cut back, 4 bases at V and 4 bases at J, with 4 bases in the middle. The germline CDR1 and CDR2 sequences are MNHEY and SVGAGI. CDR3: CASSSSYGYTF. CDR3 DNA sequence: TGTGCCAGCAGTTCTAGCTATGGCTACACCTTC.

The rearrangement links TRBV5-1 to TRBJ1-2; 7 bases line up with TRBD1. V shed 5 bases and J 4 bases; nucleotides not matched to a gene: 11. The CDR3 has 15 amino acids. CDR1 and CDR2 from the germline V gene are SGHRS and YFSETQ. The CDR3 sequence is CASSPDRDSFYGYTF. CDR3 bases: TGCGCCAGCAGTCCCGACCGGGACAGCTTCTATGGCTACACCTTC.

The rearrangement links TRBV2 to TRBJ2-3; maybe TRBD1 (7 bases). The ends were cut back, 4 bases at V and 5 bases at J, with 19 bases in the middle. The CDR3 sequence is 16 residues long. Looked up from germline, CDR1 is SNHLY and CDR2 is FYNNEI. In nucleotides, the CDR3 is TGTGCCAGCAGTGGCCCATTGGCAGGGGGGAGAGATACGCAGTATTTT. Amino acids: CASSGPLAGGRDTQYF.

The V and J genes are TRBV15 and TRBJ1-5; unclear D gene. Germline values: CDR1 LNHNV, CDR2 YYDKDF (reference sequence). There are 13 residues in the CDR3. The V gene lost 0 bases and the J gene lost 5 bases, with 5 bases spanning the gap. CDR3 DNA sequence: TGTGCCACCAGCAGAGATCTTGATCAGCCCCAGCATTTT. It specifies CATSRDLDQPQHF.

This clone was observed a handful of times. The chain employs TRBV4-2 and TRBJ2-3; 11 bases line up with TRBD2. The CDR3 runs 18 residues. V dropped 2 bases and J dropped 9; count of bases not matched to a gene: 16. CDR1 is LGHNA and CDR2 is YNFKEQ in the germline V gene. CDR3 nucleotides: TGTGCCAGCAGCCAAACCCTTAGCGGGGGGGCGGGCGGGGACACGCAGTATTTT. Protein sequence: CASSQTLSGGAGGDTQYF.

The rearrangement uses TRBV2 and TRBJ2-1, with TRBD2 matching 13 bases. Germline lookup yields CDR1 SNHLY and CDR2 FYNNEI. V was pared by 6 bases and J by 6 bases, with 5 bases of the junction left unmatched. CDR3 length: 15 amino acids. The CDR3 DNA reads as TGTGCCAGCAGGGCCGGGACTAGCGGGGCCAATGAGCAGTTCTTC. It translates to CASRAGTSGANEQFF.

This clone was counted once. The rearrangement uses TRBV5-6 and TRBJ2-7; TRBD2 might be the D (5 bases). Germline V gene sequence: CDR1 SGHDT, CDR2 YYEEEE. This CDR3 spans 13 amino acids. Trimming removed 1 base at V and 2 bases at J, with 7 bases between. The DNA of the CDR3 is TGTGCCAGCAGCTTGATGAGGGCCTACGAGCAGTACTTC. Its protein product is CASSLMRAYEQYF.

The chain has TRBV5-4 and TRBJ1-2; D call uncertain. The V and J ends lost 0 bases and 2 bases respectively, with 8 bases between them. Looked up from germline, CDR1 is SGHNT and CDR2 is YYREEE (reference sequence). CDR3 length: 14 residues. The CDR3 DNA sequence: TGTGCCAGCAGCTTGGTGTCCGTAAACTATGGCTACACCTTC. Protein product: CASSLVSVNYGYTF. The variable domain in full, with the rest retrieved from reference TRBV5-4 and TRBJ1-2, is ETGVTQSPTHLIKTRGQQVTLRCSSQSGHNTVSWYQQALGQGPQFIFQYYREEENGRGNFPPRFSGLQFPNYSSELNVNALELDDSALYLCASSLVSVNYGYTFGSGTRLTVV.